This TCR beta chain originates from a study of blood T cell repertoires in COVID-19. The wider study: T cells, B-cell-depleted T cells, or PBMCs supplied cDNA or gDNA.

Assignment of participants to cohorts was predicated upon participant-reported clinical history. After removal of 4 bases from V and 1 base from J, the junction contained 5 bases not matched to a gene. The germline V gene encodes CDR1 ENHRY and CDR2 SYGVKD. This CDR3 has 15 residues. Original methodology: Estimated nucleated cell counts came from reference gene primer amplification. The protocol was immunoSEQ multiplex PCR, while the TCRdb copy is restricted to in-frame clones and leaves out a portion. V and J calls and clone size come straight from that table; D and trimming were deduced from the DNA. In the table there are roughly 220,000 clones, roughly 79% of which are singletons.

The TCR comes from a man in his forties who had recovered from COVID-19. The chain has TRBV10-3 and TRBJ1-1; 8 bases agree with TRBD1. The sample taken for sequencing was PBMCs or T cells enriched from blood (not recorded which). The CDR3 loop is CAISVTGTGNTEAFF. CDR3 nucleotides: TGTGCCATCAGTGTTACCGGGACAGGGAACACTGAAGCTTTCTTT.